This TCR beta chain was sequenced during a study of cytomegalovirus exposure and HLA in healthy donors. Use of 60 Vbeta and 13 Jbeta primers characterized the PCR. Produced via immunoSEQ multiplex PCR; TCRdb's table is partial and in-frame only. Among more than 110,000 clones listed, over 60% were seen once. Germline CDR1 reads MNHEY; CDR2 reads SMNVEV (reference sequence). The CDR3 is 17 amino acids. With V trimmed by 4 bases and J by 2 bases, 10 bases remained unmatched. The receptor comes from a male donor in good health and CMV-seropositive. Sample: PBMCs. The chain uses TRBV27 and TRBJ2-1; TRBD2 matches at 8 bases. In DNA form, the CDR3 reads TGTGCCAGCAGTTCCCAGACCAGCGGGAGTCCCTACAATGAGCAGTTCTTC. Amino acids: CASSSQTSGSPYNEQFF.